The 21 T cell receptor beta chains below were found in one sample sequenced in a study of blood T cells in healthy people across ages. Sample-barcoded 5' priming and a J-beta primer mix drove a second PCR of 7 to 11 cycles. TCRdb processed the 5' RACE reads anew with MiXCR; each CDR3 protein has one entry. The sample holds roughly 800,000 distinct CDR3 sequences, roughly 60% seen once. The sequenced sample consisted of blood. The origin of the receptors is a man aged 30-40 years in good health.

This clonotype was observed a few times. The chain uses TRBV7-8 and TRBJ2-3; D possibly corresponds to TRBD2 (6 bases). Per germline, CDR1 SGHVS and CDR2 FQNEAQ. The CDR3 length is 13 residues. The ends were cut back, 8 bases at V and 2 bases at J, with 11 bases in the middle. The CDR3 coding sequence is TGTGCCAGCGGAGGGGTTAACACAGATACGCAGTATTTT. Protein sequence: CASGGVNTDTQYF.

The J gene is TRBJ2-5, the V gene TRBV6-1; 8 nucleotides match TRBD1. This CDR3 region has 17 residues. V lost 6 bases, J lost 4 bases, and 16 bases stayed unmatched. CDR1 MNHNS and CDR2 SASEGT come from the germline V gene. CDR3 region: CASRRIGQGIWRETQYF. The DNA for the CDR3 is TGTGCCAGCAGGCGGATAGGACAGGGTATATGGCGAGAGACCCAGTACTTC.

The rearrangement uses TRBV4-3 and TRBJ2-1; no clear D gene. The J call may be mistaken, given a closer DNA end match to TRBJ2-7. The CDR3 totals 16 residues. Germline V gives CDR1 LGHNA, CDR2 YSLEER. CDR3 loop: CASSQDWWGTYNEQYF. In nucleotides, the CDR3 is TGCGCCAGCAGCCAAGATTGGTGGGGTACCTACAATGAGCAGTACTTC.

This clonotype came up a few times. The germline gene is not matched at one end of the junction; a read error may be the cause. The J gene is TRBJ1-1, the V gene TRBV14, with D unresolved. Germline loops: CDR1 SGHDN, CDR2 FVKESK. The length of the CDR3 is 13 residues. CDR3 protein: CASSQSLNTEAFF. The CDR3 region has the DNA TGCGCCAGCAGCCAATCCCTGAACACTGAAGCTTTCTTT. The full variable domain, its missing parts supplied by reference TRBV14 and TRBJ1-1, is EAGVTQFPSHSVIEKGQTVTLRCDPISGHDNLYWYRRVMGKEIKFLLHFVKESKQDESGMPNNRFLAERTGGTYSTLKVQPAELEDSGVYFCASSQSLNTEAFFGQGTRLTVV.

The V call is TRBV20-1, the J call TRBJ2-3; 12 bases align to TRBD2. This CDR3 contains 16 residues. CDR1 DFQATT and CDR2 SNEGSKA come from the germline V gene (reference sequence). The V and J ends lost 1 base and 3 bases, in that order; junction bases with no gene match: 5. CDR3 sequence reads: CSARVKTSGRTDTQYF. CDR3 sequence (DNA): TGCAGTGCTAGAGTAAAAACTAGCGGGAGGACAGATACGCAGTATTTT.

The J gene is TRBJ1-4, the V gene TRBV4-2, with TRBD1 matching 7 bases. The V and J ends lost 0 bases and 6 bases, in that order; junction bases with no gene match: 10. CDR3 length equals 17 residues. Germline V lookup: CDR1 LGHNA, CDR2 YNFKEQ. This chain's CDR3 is CASSQDGRGTEDEKLFF. The CDR3 DNA reads as TGTGCCAGCAGCCAAGATGGGAGGGGGACAGAGGATGAAAAACTGTTTTTT.

The chain employs TRBV6-1 and TRBJ1-2; a possible D gene is TRBD1 (6 bases). Germline CDR1 MNHNS, CDR2 SASEGT. CDR3 length: 15 amino acids. Trimming cost V 1 base and J 4 bases, with 13 bases left between them. DNA of the CDR3: TGTGCCAGCAGTGAAGGCTCGGGGGCTGGCTATGGCTACACCTTC. The encoded protein is CASSEGSGAGYGYTF.

A few counts support this clonotype. The genes are TRBV4-2 and TRBJ2-1, with 10 bases identical to TRBD2. CDR3 length equals 16 residues. V was clipped by 1 base and J by 6 bases; unmatched bases: 6. Germline loops: CDR1 LGHNA, CDR2 YNFKEQ. As DNA, the CDR3 is TGTGCCAGCAGCCAAGGTGCGACTAGCGGGTTCAATGAGCAGTTCTTC. Its protein is CASSQGATSGFNEQFF.

The rearrangement uses TRBV20-1 and TRBJ2-1; D gene unclear. The J call is doubtful: the DNA matches TRBJ2-7 better. Looked up from germline, CDR1 is DFQATT and CDR2 is SNEGSKA (reference sequence). This CDR3 is 15 amino acids long. Written as DNA, the CDR3 is TGCAGTGCCCAGTCCCTGCAAAACTACTACAATGAGCAGTACTTC. Its protein is CSAQSLQNYYNEQYF.

The J gene is TRBJ2-4, the V gene TRBV13; 10 nucleotides match TRBD2. The CDR3 is made up of 16 amino acids. Germline V gene data show CDR1 as PRHDT and CDR2 as FYEKMQ (reference sequence). The V gene end was trimmed by 2 bases and the J gene end by 5 bases; junction bases not matched to a gene: 6. This chain's CDR3 is CASSLLASGGENIQYF. In nucleotides, the CDR3 is TGTGCCAGCAGCTTACTCGCTAGCGGGGGCGAAAACATTCAGTACTTC.

This clonotype appeared once. Since a much larger clone is just one base distant, this may be a read error. The chain combines TRBV28 with TRBJ2-6; D could derive from TRBD1 or TRBD2 (5 bases each). The germline CDR1 and CDR2 sequences are MDHEN and SYDVKM. The CDR3 length is 15 residues. The CDR3 is CASSLIGSGANVPTF. CDR3 DNA: TGTGCCAGCAGTTTAATAGGCTCCGGGGCCAACGTCCCGACTTTC. Full variable domain (missing parts from reference TRBV28 and TRBJ2-6): DVKVTQSSRYLVKRTGEKVFLECVQDMDHENMFWYRQDPGLGLRLIYFSYDVKMKEKGDIPEGYSVSREKKERFSLILESASTNQTSMYLCASSLIGSGANVPTFGAGSRLTVL.

This chain joins TRBV4-3 and TRBJ2-7; D perhaps matches TRBD1 (6 bases). V dropped 1 base and J dropped 2 bases, with 12 bases sitting between them. The CDR3 has 15 amino acids. CDR1 is LGHNA and CDR2 is YSLEER in the germline V gene. Here the CDR3 DNA reads TGCGCCAGCAGCCAAGCCTGGGACACCCCCTACGAGCAGTACTTC. Amino acid sequence: CASSQAWDTPYEQYF.

This chain uses TRBV12-3 or TRBV12-4 with TRBJ2-1, with D maybe TRBD2 (5 bases). Between the trimmed V and J ends, which lost 7 bases and 10 bases, there was a span of 20 bases. CDR3 size: 14 residues. The CDR3 sequence: CASTLGSETYEQFF. CDR3 nucleotide sequence: TGTGCCAGCACACTGGGGAGCGAGACCTACGAGCAGTTCTTC.

The CDR3 bases are TGCGCCAGCAGCCAAGTGTCCGTCAGGGAGTCCCCCTACGAGCAGTACTTC. Amino acid sequence: CASSQVSVRESPYEQYF. The rearrangement joins TRBV4-1 to TRBJ2-7; perhaps D is TRBD1 or TRBD2 (5 bases each). This CDR3 contains 17 residues. The ends were cut back, 1 base at V and 2 bases at J, with 18 bases in the middle. Germline V gives CDR1 MGHRA, CDR2 YSYEKL.

This clonotype showed up just a few times. This chain links TRBV7-2 with TRBJ2-3; 10 bases line up with TRBD2. The CDR3 is 16 residues long. J was trimmed by 2 bases and V by 1 base; bases with no gene match: 3. The germline gives CDR1 SGHTA, CDR2 FQGNSA. CDR3 protein: CASSLVAGGSTDTQYF. The CDR3 nucleotides read TGTGCCAGCAGCTTAGTAGCGGGGGGCTCCACAGATACGCAGTATTTT. The whole variable domain, filled in from reference TRBV7-2 and TRBJ2-3, reads GAGVSQSPSNKVTEKGKDVELRCDPISGHTALYWYRQSLGQGLEFLIYFQGNSAPDKSGLPSDRFSAERTGGSVSTLTIQRTQQEDSAVYLCASSLVAGGSTDTQYFGPGTRLTVL.

The chain employs TRBV20-1 and TRBJ2-1, with 7 bases fitting TRBD2. V trimming: 1 base; J trimming: 3 bases; junction bases outside the gene matches: 6. Germline V gives CDR1 DFQATT, CDR2 SNEGSKA (reference sequence). This CDR3 has 15 residues. The chain's CDR3 is CSARGPRGVYNEQFF. In DNA form, the CDR3 reads TGCAGTGCTAGAGGGCCTCGGGGGGTCTACAATGAGCAGTTCTTC.

The rearrangement uses TRBV6-1 and TRBJ1-5, with D possibly being TRBD1 (5 bases). CDR1 is MNHNS and CDR2 is SASEGT in the germline V gene. The CDR3 covers 13 residues. V lost 2 bases and J 4 bases, leaving 6 bases between the germline ends. CDR3 in amino acids: CASSEWGNQPQHF. CDR3 coding DNA: TGTGCCAGCAGTGAATGGGGGAATCAGCCCCAGCATTTT.

Points on this clonotype: This may stem from a read error, because a much larger clone lies one nucleotide away. This CDR3 is CASSPVTSGCNEQFF. CDR3 DNA: TGTGCCAGCTCACCCGTGACTAGCGGTTGCAATGAGCAGTTCTTC. The chain recombines TRBV18 with TRBJ2-1; 9 positions match TRBD2. Germline CDR1 reads KGHSH; CDR2 reads LQKENI. V lost 3 bases to trimming and J lost 6 bases; unmatched junction nucleotides: 6. The CDR3 covers 15 residues.

The J gene is TRBJ1-2, the V gene TRBV7-9; TRBD1 agrees at 8 bases. V dropped 5 bases and J dropped 6; count of bases not matched to a gene: 5. From germline, CDR1 is SEHNR and CDR2 FQNEAQ (reference sequence). CDR3 length: 13 residues. CDR3 protein: CASSQGQVDGYTF. In DNA, the CDR3 is TGTGCCAGCAGCCAGGGACAGGTGGATGGCTACACCTTC.

This chain joins TRBV21-1 and TRBJ2-7; the table assigns TRBD1, which was not confirmed against the DNA. TRBV21-1 is tagged as a pseudogene. The CDR3 sequence is 16 residues long. The CDR3 sequence is CASSSYGTGECYEQYF. CDR3 nucleotides: TGTGCCAGCAGCAGCTATGGGACAGGGGAATGTTACGAGCAGTACTTC.

The genes are TRBV9 and TRBJ2-3, with 15 bases lining up with TRBD2. The CDR3 covers 19 residues. Germline values: CDR1 SGDLS, CDR2 YYNGEE. Trimming at V came to 5 bases and at J to 2 bases, leaving 12 bases not matched to a gene. The CDR3 spells CASSANPGLAGGPTDTQYF. For the CDR3, the DNA is TGTGCCAGCAGTGCCAATCCGGGACTAGCGGGGGGCCCCACAGATACGCAGTATTTT. Full variable domain (missing parts from reference TRBV9 and TRBJ2-3): DSGVTQTPKHLITATGQRVTLRCSPRSGDLSVYWYQQSLDQGLQFLIQYYNGEERAKGNILERFSAQQFPDLHSELNLSSLELGDSALYFCASSANPGLAGGPTDTQYFGPGTRLTVL.